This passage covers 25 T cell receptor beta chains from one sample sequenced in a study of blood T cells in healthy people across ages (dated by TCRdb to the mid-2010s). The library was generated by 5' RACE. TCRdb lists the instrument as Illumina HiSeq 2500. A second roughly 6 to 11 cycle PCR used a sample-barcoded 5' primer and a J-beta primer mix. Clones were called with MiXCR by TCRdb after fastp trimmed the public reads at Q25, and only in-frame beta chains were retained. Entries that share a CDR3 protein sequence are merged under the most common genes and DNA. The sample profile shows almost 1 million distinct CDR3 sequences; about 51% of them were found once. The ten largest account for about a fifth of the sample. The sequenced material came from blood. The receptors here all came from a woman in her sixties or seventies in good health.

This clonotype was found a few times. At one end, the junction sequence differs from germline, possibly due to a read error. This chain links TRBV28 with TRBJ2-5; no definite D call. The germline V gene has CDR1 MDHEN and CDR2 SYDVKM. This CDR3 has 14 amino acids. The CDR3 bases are TGTGCCAGTAGTTCCTTAAGGGCCGTGGAGACCCAGTACTTC. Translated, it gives CASSSLRAVETQYF. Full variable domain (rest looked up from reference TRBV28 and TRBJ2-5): DVKVTQSSRYLVKRTGEKVFLECVQDMDHENMFWYRQDPGLGLRLIYFSYDVKMKEKGDIPEGYSVSREKKERFSLILESASTNQTSMYLCASSSLRAVETQYFGPGTRLLVL.

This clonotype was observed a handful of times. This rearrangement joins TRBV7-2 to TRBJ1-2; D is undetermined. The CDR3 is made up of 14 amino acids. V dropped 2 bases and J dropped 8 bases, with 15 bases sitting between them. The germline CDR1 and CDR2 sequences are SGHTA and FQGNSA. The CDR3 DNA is TGTGCCAGCAGCTTATTCGCAGATCAATCAGGCTACACCTTC. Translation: CASSLFADQSGYTF.

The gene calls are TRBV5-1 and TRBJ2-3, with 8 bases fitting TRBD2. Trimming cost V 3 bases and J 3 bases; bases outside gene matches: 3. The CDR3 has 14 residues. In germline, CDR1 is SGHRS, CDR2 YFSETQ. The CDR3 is CASSSSSGTDTQYF. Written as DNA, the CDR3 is TGCGCCAGCAGCTCGTCTAGCGGGACAGATACGCAGTATTTT.

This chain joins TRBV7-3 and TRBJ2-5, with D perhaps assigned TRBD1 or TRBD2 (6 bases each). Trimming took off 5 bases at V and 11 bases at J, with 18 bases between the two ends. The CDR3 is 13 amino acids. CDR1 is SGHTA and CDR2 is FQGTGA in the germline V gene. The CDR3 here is CASSVKGGKKQYF. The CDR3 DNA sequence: TGTGCCAGCAGCGTAAAGGGGGGAAAAAAGCAGTACTTC.

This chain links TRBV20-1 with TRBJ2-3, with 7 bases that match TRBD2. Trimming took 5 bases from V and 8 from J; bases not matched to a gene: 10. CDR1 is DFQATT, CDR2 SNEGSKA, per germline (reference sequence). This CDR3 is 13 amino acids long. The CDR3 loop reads CSARKAGLGTQYF. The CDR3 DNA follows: TGCAGTGCTCGTAAAGCGGGATTGGGTACGCAGTATTTT.

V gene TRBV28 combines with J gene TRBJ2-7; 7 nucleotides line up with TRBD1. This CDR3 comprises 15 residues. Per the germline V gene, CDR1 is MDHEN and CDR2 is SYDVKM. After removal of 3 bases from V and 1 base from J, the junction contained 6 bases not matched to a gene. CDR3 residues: CASSFWAGGSYEQYF. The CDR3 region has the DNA TGTGCCAGCAGTTTTTGGGCAGGGGGTTCCTACGAGCAGTACTTC.

The CDR3 region has the DNA TGTGCCAGCAGCCAGTGGTCTAGCGGGAGGGACACCGGGGAGCTGTTTTTT. Protein: CASSQWSSGRDTGELFF. This chain links TRBV3-1 with TRBJ2-2; 12 positions match TRBD2. Germline values: CDR1 LGHDT, CDR2 YNNKEL (reference sequence). With V trimmed by 3 bases and J by 3 bases, 5 bases remained unmatched. CDR3 length: 17 residues. Filled out from reference TRBV3-1 and TRBJ2-2, the complete variable domain reads DTAVSQTPKYLVTQMGNDKSIKCEQNLGHDTMYWYKQDSKKFLKIMFSYNNKELIINETVPNRFSPKSPDKAHLNLHINSLELGDSAVYFCASSQWSSGRDTGELFFGEGSRLTVL.

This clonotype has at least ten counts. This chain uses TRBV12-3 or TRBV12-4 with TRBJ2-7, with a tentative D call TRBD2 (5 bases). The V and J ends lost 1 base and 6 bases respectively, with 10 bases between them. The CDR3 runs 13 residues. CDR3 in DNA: TGTGCCAGCAGTTTAGTTCTAGCAGGCGAGCAGTACTTC. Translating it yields CASSLVLAGEQYF.

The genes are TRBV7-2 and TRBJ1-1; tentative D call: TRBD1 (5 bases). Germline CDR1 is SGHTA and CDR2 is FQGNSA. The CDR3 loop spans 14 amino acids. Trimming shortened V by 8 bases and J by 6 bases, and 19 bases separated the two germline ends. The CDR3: CASSSKAGISEAFF. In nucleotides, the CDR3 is TGTGCCAGCTCCTCTAAAGCAGGGATCTCTGAAGCTTTCTTT.

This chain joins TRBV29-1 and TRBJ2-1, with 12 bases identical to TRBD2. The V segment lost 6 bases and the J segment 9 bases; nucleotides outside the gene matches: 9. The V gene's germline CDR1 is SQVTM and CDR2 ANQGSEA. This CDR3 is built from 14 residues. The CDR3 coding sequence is TGCAGCGTCACTAGCGGGGGGCACGTCAGTGAGCAGTTCTTC. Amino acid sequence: CSVTSGGHVSEQFF.

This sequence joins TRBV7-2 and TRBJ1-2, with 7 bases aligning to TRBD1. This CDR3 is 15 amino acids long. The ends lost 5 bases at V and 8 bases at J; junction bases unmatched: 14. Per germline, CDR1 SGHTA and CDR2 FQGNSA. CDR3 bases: TGTGCCAGCAGCCCCTACAGGGGAGAGATATGGGGCTACACCTTC. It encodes CASSPYRGEIWGYTF.

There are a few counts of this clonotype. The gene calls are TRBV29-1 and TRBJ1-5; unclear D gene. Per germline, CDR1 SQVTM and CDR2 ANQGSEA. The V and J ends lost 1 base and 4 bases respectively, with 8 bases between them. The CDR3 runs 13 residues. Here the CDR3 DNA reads TGCAGCGTTGAAGTCGGACGGAATCAGCCCCAGCATTTT. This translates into CSVEVGRNQPQHF.

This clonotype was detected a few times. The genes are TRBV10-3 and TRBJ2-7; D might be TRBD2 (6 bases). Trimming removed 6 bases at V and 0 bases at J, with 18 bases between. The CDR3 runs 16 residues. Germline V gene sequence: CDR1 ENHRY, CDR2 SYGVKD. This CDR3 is CAISGVAGTSSYEQYF. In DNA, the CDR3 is TGTGCCATCAGCGGAGTGGCGGGAACTAGCTCCTACGAGCAGTACTTC.

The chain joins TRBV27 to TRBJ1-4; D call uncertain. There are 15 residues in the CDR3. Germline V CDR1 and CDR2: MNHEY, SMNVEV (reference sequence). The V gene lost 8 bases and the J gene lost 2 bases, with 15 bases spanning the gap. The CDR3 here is CASRSLTGTNEKLFF. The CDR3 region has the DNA TGTGCCAGCCGATCGCTGACGGGTACTAATGAAAAACTGTTTTTT.

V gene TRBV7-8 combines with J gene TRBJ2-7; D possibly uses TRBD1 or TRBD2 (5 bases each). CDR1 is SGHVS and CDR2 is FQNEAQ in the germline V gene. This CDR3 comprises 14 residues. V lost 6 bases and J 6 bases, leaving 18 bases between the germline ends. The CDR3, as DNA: TGTGCCAGCAGTTATATGCTTGGGGACGGCGAGCAGTACTTC. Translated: CASSYMLGDGEQYF.

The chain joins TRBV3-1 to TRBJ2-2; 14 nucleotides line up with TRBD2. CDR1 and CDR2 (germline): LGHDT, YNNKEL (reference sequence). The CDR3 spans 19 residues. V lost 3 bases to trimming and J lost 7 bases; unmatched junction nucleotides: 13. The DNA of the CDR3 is TGTGCCAGCAGCCACAGACTCAGGACTAGCGGGAGGAGGGTCGGGGAGCTGTTTTTT. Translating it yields CASSHRLRTSGRRVGELFF.

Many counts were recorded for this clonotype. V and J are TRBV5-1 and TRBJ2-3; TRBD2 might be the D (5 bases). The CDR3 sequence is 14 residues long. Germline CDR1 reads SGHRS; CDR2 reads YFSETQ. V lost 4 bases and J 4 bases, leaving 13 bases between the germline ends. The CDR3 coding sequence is TGCGCCAGCAGCCCAACTAGTCCCCCAGATACGCAGTATTTT. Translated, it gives CASSPTSPPDTQYF.

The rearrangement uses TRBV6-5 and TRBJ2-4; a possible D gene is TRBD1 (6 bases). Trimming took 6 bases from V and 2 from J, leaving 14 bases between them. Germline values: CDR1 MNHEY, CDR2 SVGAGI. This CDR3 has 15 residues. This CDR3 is CASSRFRGTKNIQYF. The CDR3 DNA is TGTGCCAGCAGCCGCTTTAGGGGGACCAAAAACATTCAGTACTTC.

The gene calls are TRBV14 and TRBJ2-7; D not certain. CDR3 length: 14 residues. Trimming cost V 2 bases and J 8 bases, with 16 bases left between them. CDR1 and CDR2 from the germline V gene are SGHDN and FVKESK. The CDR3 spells CASSQMGLNSKQYF. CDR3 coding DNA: TGTGCCAGCAGCCAAATGGGTCTAAATTCAAAGCAGTACTTC.

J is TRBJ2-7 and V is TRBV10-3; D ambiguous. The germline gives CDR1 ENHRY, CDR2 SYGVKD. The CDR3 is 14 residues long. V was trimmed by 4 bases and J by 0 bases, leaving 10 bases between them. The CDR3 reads CAISAGKSSYEQYF. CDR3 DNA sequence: TGTGCCATCAGTGCAGGAAAAAGCTCCTACGAGCAGTACTTC.

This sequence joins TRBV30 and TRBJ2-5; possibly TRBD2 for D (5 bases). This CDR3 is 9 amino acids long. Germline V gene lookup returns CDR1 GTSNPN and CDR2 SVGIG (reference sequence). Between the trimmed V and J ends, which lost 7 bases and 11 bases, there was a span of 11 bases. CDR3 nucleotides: TGTGCCTTACTGGGAGAGCAGTACTTC. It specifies CALLGEQYF.

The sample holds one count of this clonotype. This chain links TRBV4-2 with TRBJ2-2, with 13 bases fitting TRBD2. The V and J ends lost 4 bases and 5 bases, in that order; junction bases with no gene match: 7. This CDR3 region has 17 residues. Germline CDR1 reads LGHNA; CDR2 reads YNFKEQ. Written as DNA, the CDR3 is TGTGCCAGCAGCCTGCGACTAGCGGGAGGAAAAACCGGGGAGCTGTTTTTT. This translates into CASSLRLAGGKTGELFF.

The CDR3 nucleotides are TGTACCAGCAGCCCCCTGTGGGGGGCTGGGGATGAGCAGTTCTTC. Its protein product is CTSSPLWGAGDEQFF. V gene TRBV7-2 combines with J gene TRBJ2-1; D might be TRBD1 or TRBD2, each matching 6 bases. Germline values: CDR1 SGHTA, CDR2 FQGNSA. This CDR3 comprises 15 residues. The V end was cut by 5 bases, the J end by 8 bases, with 19 bases between.

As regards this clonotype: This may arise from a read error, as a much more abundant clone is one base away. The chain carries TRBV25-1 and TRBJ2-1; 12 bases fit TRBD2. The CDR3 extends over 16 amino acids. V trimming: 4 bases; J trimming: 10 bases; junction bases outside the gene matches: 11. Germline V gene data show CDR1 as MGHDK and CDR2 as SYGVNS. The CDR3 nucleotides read TGTGCCAGCAGTGGATCACTAGCGGGAGGTCAGAAGGAGCAGTTCTTC. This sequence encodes CASSGSLAGGQKEQFF.

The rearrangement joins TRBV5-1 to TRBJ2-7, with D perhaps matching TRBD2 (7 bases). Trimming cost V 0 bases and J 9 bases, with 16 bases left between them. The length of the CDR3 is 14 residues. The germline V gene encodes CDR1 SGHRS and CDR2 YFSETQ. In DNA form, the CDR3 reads TGCGCCAGCAGCTTGGATGGGGGGGCAAGGGGGCAGTACTTC. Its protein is CASSLDGGARGQYF.